This T cell receptor (beta chain) was found in a study of cytomegalovirus exposure and HLA in healthy donors listed by TCRdb under 2017. Regarding the research as a whole: An earlier analysis of a few hundred of the donors reported approximately 260 Gb of sequence data and 90 million to 120 million unique TCR beta sequences obtained from around 180 million T cells. An early release covering 550 to 650 HLA-typed donors comprised 300 to 350 gigabases of sequencing data and roughly 85 million unique TCR sequences. Of the roughly 400 genotyped donors, around 81% fell in the genetic ancestry cluster associated with self-reported Caucasian donors. The study aimed to test whether signatures of past pathogen exposure could be identified by cataloging public T cell receptors. The study profiled the T cell repertoires of about 640 subjects by immunosequencing and related them to cytomegalovirus serostatus. A separate validation cohort of 90 to 150 different subjects was used in addition to the roughly 670-subject first cohort. To predict cytomegalovirus infection status, the study combined high-throughput TCR immunosequencing, statistical association of individual TCRs with disease status, and machine learning. A later analysis re-examined previously published TCR beta repertoires from 610 or so donors and added high-resolution HLA genotyping to investigate patterns of TCR occurrence. The later analysis used no new phenotypic data to find candidate immune exposures, relying instead on TCR beta sequences and their occurrence across donors. In an earlier analysis of roughly 580 of the donors, high-throughput TCR beta sequencing was used to judge whether each TCR beta V gene segment behaved as functional or pseudogenic. Donor age, sex, ethnicity and CMV serostatus were compiled alongside the repertoire data. In a later genetic analysis, genome-wide SNP genotypes for about three fifths of the roughly 670 donors were used, and that subset was treated as a discovery cohort. All discovery cohort repertoires had been generated on a single sequencing platform. HLA typing included class I and class II loci at four-digit resolution. The number of donors typed differed by locus, with 629-630 for A, B, C, DRB1 and DQB1, around 520 for DQA1, over 600 for DPA1, and over 400 for DPB1. Several DR-DQ haplotypes were handled as single units for association and clustering because linkage in the cohort was strong. Among about 400 genotyped donors of the cohort, an average of approximately 200,000 unique TCR beta nucleotide sequences was sequenced per donor, of which 15% to 20% were non-productive. Results the study describes overall, beyond this receptor: The earlier analysis of nearly 600 of the donors excluded approximately 15 rarely observed V segments, including chromosome 9 orphons, because counts were too low. CMV serostatus was the only immune exposure information available for the cohort. HLA typing was unavailable for some donors at each locus, so association tests used only the typed subset. A group of highly shared sequence variants was considered likely to be a technical artifact of the sequencing pipeline. Most TCR sequences were seen in very few donors, while some public TCRs were found in many individuals. A later analysis associated about 17,000 TCR beta sequences with specific HLA alleles at a false discovery rate of 0.05. The classifier was reported to diagnose cytomegalovirus status with high specificity and sensitivity in both the original cohort and the validation cohort. According to a later analysis, TCR association rates differed among HLA loci, with DRB1 alleles showing the most associated TCRs and HLA-C alleles showing the fewest. A later analysis found that HLA-associated TCR beta chains were more clonally expanded and had lower generation probabilities than equally common non-associated chains. The study listed 150 to 200 TCR beta chains as associated with cytomegalovirus. The authors suggested that the approach could potentially be extended to other disease states and immunological phenotypes. A few of the identified cytomegalovirus-associated TCR beta chains were confirmed in vitro to be specific for cytomegalovirus antigens. In an earlier analysis of fewer than 750 of the donors, most TCR beta V segments were observed in productive rearrangements about 87% or about 30% of the time, broadly matching IMGT annotations. A later genetic analysis reported fewer N-insertions in productive TCRs among donors in an Asian-associated ancestry cluster than the roughly 700-donor mean. In a later genetic analysis, a missense DCLRE1C variant was associated with V-gene and J-gene trimming of TCR beta chains, and the association was replicated in an independent cohort. Only TCR beta chains were sequenced in this cohort, and the absence of alpha or paired-chain data limited detectable features. Correlated functional status among segregating V segments might be attributable to linkage disequilibrium, but an unknown experimental factor could not be ruled out. According to a later analysis, parvovirus B19, influenza, CMV and Epstein-Barr virus appeared linked to several top co-occurrence clusters. Strong co-occurrence of HLA alleles, especially DR and DQ, made assigning TCR associations to individual alleles difficult. In a later analysis, most CMV-associated TCR beta chains were found to appear HLA-restricted, with HLA associations seemingly driven largely by CMV exposure. Presence/absence analyses assumed roughly uniform sequencing depth across donors, an assumption that may not hold. A further reported finding was that TCR beta sequences accurately predicted the HLA-A and HLA-B alleles for most subjects in the first cohort.

The method behind the library was the immunoSEQ multiplex PCR assay. The multiplex PCR relied on a mix of 60 forward primers for TCR Vbeta segments and 13 reverse primers for TCR Jbeta segments. The CDR3 region of rearranged TCR beta genes was amplified from genomic DNA by a multiplex PCR assay. On the Illumina HiSeq System, the amplified TCR beta libraries were sequenced as 87-base-pair reads. The original methods were these. A later analysis counted approximately 74 million unique TCR beta chains across the 500 to 850 repertoires, and some 11 million of these chains were shared by at least two donors. A nearest-neighbor algorithm error-corrected the raw reads and collapsed the reads into unique sequences, merging closely related sequences to remove PCR and sequencing errors. Alignment of CDR3 sequences to IMGT reference sequences was used to assign V, D and J gene segments. For a sequence to be retained, at least a six-nucleotide match to both a V gene segment and a J gene segment was required. Rearrangements were classified as productive when the CDR3 lacked stop codons and remained in frame with V and J, and all other rearrangements were classified as non-productive. CDR3 was defined by IMGT convention, running from the second conserved V-encoded cysteine to the conserved J-encoded phenylalanine. The earlier analysis of around 640 of the donors excluded sequences that lacked an unambiguous match to a single V gene segment. An earlier analysis of roughly 590 of the donors called V segments functional above 56.7% productive rearrangements and segregating when the between-donor standard deviation exceeded 5%. To diagnose cytomegalovirus status from the catalog of TCR beta chain sequences, a statistical classification framework was built. In a later analysis, TCR nucleotide sequences were compared against IMGT/GENE-DB human TR gene sequences so that V and J genes could be assigned. Using the TCRdist pipeline, a later analysis assigned CDR3 sequences along with most-parsimonious VDJ recombination scenarios. A later analysis defined each TCR beta chain by its CDR3 amino acid sequence plus V-gene family, and excluded reads lacking a unique V-gene family. A later analysis removed several hundred highly shared, low-generation-probability nucleotide sequences to deal with suspected cross-contamination and a sequencing artifact. In a later analysis, a clonal expansion index was calculated for each public chain from normalized within-repertoire ranks of inferred template counts. In a later analysis, generation probabilities were computed with a VDJ recombination model fitted to out-of-frame rearrangements, and the resulting probabilities were checked against IGoR. In a later analysis, TCR-TCR, TCR-HLA and TCR-CMV co-occurrence was scored with hypergeometric tests, and a repertoire-size bias correction was applied to TCR pairs. False discovery rates were estimated in a later analysis by permuting HLA or CMV assignments 20 times. In a later analysis, co-occurring TCRs were grouped with DBSCAN, and TCRdist sequence similarity was added when clustering was performed within HLA-allele-positive subsets. Repertoires with fewer than 30,000 or more than 120,000 public chains, plus five repertoires with anomalous nucleotide sharing, were excluded from co-occurrence clustering. In its TCRdb copy, this immuneACCESS table keeps in-frame sequences only and misses some clones. Where compared with another copy, unresolved V genes explain less than half of these, and the others have no known cause. The V and J calls and the clone size are those of that table, but D and trimming were determined from the DNA. The sample has roughly 92,000 clones on record, 80% of them singletons. Approximately 23% of the sample is held by the ten biggest clonotypes.

On this clone: This clone's antigen is unknown. No much larger clonotype is one base removed from it; base qualities were not supplied.

The cohort was made up of roughly 670 healthy bone marrow donors. At the time of sampling, every cohort member was nominally healthy, though immune exposures that went unrecorded were likely present. The donor was CMV seropositive and belonged to the group of about 290 seropositive cohort members. A peripheral blood sample was collected from each donor, and TCR beta sequencing was performed on peripheral blood mononuclear cells. Genomic DNA was extracted from the blood cell samples with the Qiagen DNeasy Blood Extraction Kit. The receptor was isolated from a woman aged 50 to 60 in good health and CMV-seropositive. Sequenced sample: PBMCs.

The nucleotide sequence reads as follows: TGTGCCAGCACTCCGACAGGGGTTCCCTACGAGCAGTACGTC. It translates as CASTPTGVPYEQYV. The chain joins TRBV2 to TRBJ2-7; TRBD1 agrees with 8 junctional bases. After removal of 7 bases from V and 2 bases from J, the junction retains 7 bases not matched to a gene. Spanning cysteine to valine, the CDR3 consists of 14 amino acids. The DNA shown is the 42-base CDR3, in frame from base 1. CDR1 and CDR2 are read off the germline V gene as SNHLY and FYNNEI.